This note documents a single TCR beta chain sequence. Its binding antigen is unknown. No qualities accompany the bases; no much larger clone lies one base away. This entry belongs to a study of identical twins (TCRdb year 2016). Turning to the overall study: TCR alpha and beta repertoires from monozygotic twins, unrelated adults of various ages and cord blood were deep-sequenced to test whether fetal clonotypes persist. Replicate twin experiments were performed at different times using different library preparation protocols to rule out contamination. Broader findings and caveats from the paper: Abundant cord blood beta clonotypes carried fewer insertions; young adult naive repertoires showed a weaker similar trend, while memory repertoires showed none. Zero-insertion analyses could be partly confounded by invariant T cells such as MAIT and iNKT, although diverse VJ usage argued against such confounding for most clonotypes. Compared with coincidental sharing between unrelated individuals, out-of-frame TCR alpha sequences shared between twins showed an excess of sequences with low generation probability. Because the same donors could not be followed over many years, the conclusions relied on cross-sectional statistical analysis. Out-of-frame TCR alpha sharing in monozygotic twins was systematically underestimated by recombination models, whereas sharing between unrelated individuals was in agreement with the recombination models. The excess sharing between twins in beta out-of-frame sequences was weaker because fewer shared sequences reduced the signal-to-noise ratio.

Every donor was a healthy Caucasian. The twin cohort comprised three pairs of female monozygotic twins, all aged roughly 18 to 30 years. Positive isolation kits from Invitrogen were used to isolate the CD4+ and CD8+ T cell populations. Libraries were built with 5' RACE. Sequencing was performed on an Illumina HiSeq 2000. Template switching added a universal primer binding site, and the final cDNA carried a unique molecular identifier that allowed TCR cDNA molecules to be counted accurately. Specific primers in the conserved constant-segment region were used to synthesize first-strand cDNA for the TCR alpha and beta chains. To control for contamination, every cDNA library was double barcoded, receiving both a SMART-Mk sample barcode and Illumina barcodes. Two successive PCR steps introduced TruSeq adapter sequences along with Illumina sample barcodes. TCR alpha and beta cDNA libraries were sequenced on the Illumina HiSeq platform with custom primers. The source study handled its data this way. MiGEC processed the raw reads to extract unique molecular identifiers, while MiXCR was used to determine the CDR3 positions. For each individual, recombination models were inferred using an EM algorithm with the repgenHMM and IGoR tools. Shared clonotypes were analyzed with the tcR package in R, and sharing was normalized by the product of cloneset sizes. To study raw recombination free of thymic and clonal selection effects, out-of-frame nonproductive sequences were analyzed. In-frame beta chains were kept once TCRdb had trimmed the public reads at Q25 with fastp and called clones with MiXCR. Rows with one shared CDR3 protein collapse into an entry with the most common genes and DNA. In this record, the V and J calls reflect TCRdb's handling and not the investigators' own analysis. A total of 450,000 or so distinct CDR3 sequences appear in this sample, 11% to 15% of them only once. About 0.52% of the sample rests with the top ten.

The germline V gene (reference sequence) supplies CDR1 LNHNV and CDR2 YYDKDF. From the cysteine up to the phenylalanine, the CDR3 has a length of 13 residues. Only the CDR3 portion is preserved as DNA: 39 bases, with reading frame beginning at the first base. V loses 5 bases of germline sequence and J loses 5 bases, and the interval between the two ends is 12 bases. This sample also belongs to another study, concerning yellow fever vaccine responses in identical twins. Per the second study: According to the authors, the vaccine-induced T cell response in identical twins seemed to be partly convergent and partly specific to each individual. In the study, vaccine-responding T cell clones were precisely tracked in identical twins.

This sequence was found in a woman aged 18-30 years in good health. Sequencing was done on a sample of CD4+ T cells sorted from blood. The sequence is built from TRBV15 and TRBJ2-5; a tentative D call is TRBD1 (5 bases match). The encoded CDR3 is CATSYQGAETQYF. The nucleotide sequence is given as TGTGCCACCAGCTACCAGGGCGCGGAGACCCAGTACTTC.